Below are 30 T cell receptor beta chains sequenced from a single sample in a study of read filtering for tumor transcriptome and immune sequencing. Molecular barcoded adaptors covering alpha/delta and beta/gamma chains were used on roughly 400 ng RNA. From the reads, TCRdb called clonotypes with MiXCR, one entry per CDR3 protein. The sample yields over 45,000 distinct CDR3 sequences, around 19% seen once. Specimen: a population of CD138-negative cells sorted from bone marrow. The receptors were gathered from a donor at least 40 years old with multiple myeloma.

V and J are TRBV20-1 and TRBJ2-1, with TRBD2 identical over 9 bases. From germline, CDR1 is DFQATT and CDR2 SNEGSKA (reference sequence). The CDR3 sequence is 14 residues long. Here the CDR3 reads CSSTVAGGQSEQFF. In DNA form, the CDR3 reads TGCAGCTCTACCGTTGCGGGAGGGCAAAGCGAGCAGTTCTTC.

A note on this clonotype: This may arise from a read error, as a much more abundant clone is one base away. Because it lacks the conserved phenylalanine or tryptophan at the end, this CDR3 is likely a read error. The chain combines TRBV5-1 with TRBJ2-1; maybe TRBD2 (5 bases). CDR3 size: 15 residues. Between the trimmed V and J ends, which lost 6 bases and 2 bases, there was a span of 15 bases. CDR1 and CDR2 from the germline V gene are SGHRS and YFSETQ. CDR3 residues: CASTLGGPTYNEQFI. In DNA, the CDR3 is TGCGCCAGCACATTGGGCGGGCCGACCTACAATGAGCAGTTCATC.

The rearrangement uses TRBV4-1 and TRBJ1-1; 8 bases are a match to TRBD1. The CDR3 sequence is 16 residues long. Germline-derived CDR1 and CDR2 are MGHRA and YSYEKL. Trimming at V came to 3 bases and at J to 7 bases, leaving 13 bases not matched to a gene. CDR3 in amino acids: CASSQYQGAKGLEAFF. DNA of the CDR3: TGCGCCAGCAGCCAGTACCAGGGGGCAAAAGGGCTTGAAGCTTTCTTT.

This clonotype was counted at least ten times. This chain links TRBV29-1 with TRBJ2-1; no clear D gene. V lost 2 bases and J 4 bases, leaving 9 bases between the germline ends. The CDR3 has 13 amino acids. CDR1 and CDR2 from the germline V gene are SQVTM and ANQGSEA. CDR3 DNA sequence: TGCAGCGTTGAAAAGACGGAGTACAATGAGCAGTTCTTC. This encodes CSVEKTEYNEQFF.

This sequence joins TRBV4-1 and TRBJ1-6; D is perhaps TRBD1 (6 bases). This CDR3 has 16 amino acids. Germline V lookup: CDR1 MGHRA, CDR2 YSYEKL. V was trimmed by 1 base and J by 4 bases, leaving 11 bases between them. CDR3 sequence (DNA): TGCGCCAGCAGCCAAGCCCAGGGGCTATATAATTCACCCCTCCACTTT. This encodes CASSQAQGLYNSPLHF.

This clonotype was seen repeatedly, ten times or more. The genes are TRBV29-1 and TRBJ2-1, with a tentative D call TRBD1 (6 bases). CDR3 length equals 14 residues. V lost 2 bases, J lost 3 bases, and 11 bases lay in between. Germline V CDR1 and CDR2: SQVTM, ANQGSEA. Here the CDR3 DNA reads TGCAGCGTTGAAAGACAGGCTAGCTACAATGAGCAGTTCTTC. Translating gives CSVERQASYNEQFF.

This clonotype showed up many times. This sequence joins TRBV27 and TRBJ2-7; 12 bases align to TRBD2. Trimming cost V 5 bases and J 4 bases; bases outside gene matches: 12. The CDR3 sequence is 17 residues long. Germline V lookup: CDR1 MNHEY, CDR2 SMNVEV (reference sequence). This chain's CDR3 is CASSRTSGNPLSYEQYF. As DNA, the CDR3 is TGTGCCAGCAGTAGGACTAGCGGGAACCCACTCTCTTACGAGCAGTACTTC.

In its sample, this clonotype was seen many times. This rearrangement joins TRBV29-1 to TRBJ2-3; a weak D match, TRBD2 (6 bases). The CDR3 is made up of 15 amino acids. CDR1 and CDR2 from the germline V gene are SQVTM and ANQGSEA. V shed 6 bases and J shed 2 bases, with 18 bases lying between them. The CDR3, as DNA: TGCAGCGTCCAGACGGGACTCCTCAACACAGATACGCAGTATTTT. Translated: CSVQTGLLNTDTQYF.

This clonotype came up many times. This chain connects TRBV28 to TRBJ2-7; the D gene is possibly TRBD1 (6 bases). Germline loops: CDR1 MDHEN, CDR2 SYDVKM. This CDR3 has 13 amino acids. The ends were cut back, 10 bases at V and 2 bases at J, with 15 bases in the middle. The CDR3 sequence: CAITSGGPYEQYF. The DNA of the CDR3 is TGTGCCATTACATCTGGGGGCCCCTACGAGCAGTACTTC.

The J gene is TRBJ2-5, the V gene TRBV20-1; the D gene could be TRBD1 or TRBD2 (5 bases each). Germline V gene data show CDR1 as DFQATT and CDR2 as SNEGSKA (reference sequence). The CDR3 spans 13 residues. Trimming took off 7 bases at V and 0 bases at J, with 12 bases between the two ends. CDR3 bases: TGCAGTGTTGTACGGGACGACCAAGAGACCCAGTACTTC. It codes for CSVVRDDQETQYF.

This clonotype was recorded at least ten times. The chain has TRBV6-5 and TRBJ2-5, with TRBD2 identical over 8 bases. The CDR3 runs 15 residues. Germline loops: CDR1 MNHEY, CDR2 SVGAGI. With 4 bases clipped from V and 4 bases from J, the junction kept 8 bases outside the gene matches. CDR3 protein: CASSSSPSGRETQYF. CDR3 DNA sequence: TGTGCCAGCAGTTCATCCCCCAGCGGGAGAGAGACCCAGTACTTC.

This clonotype was detected ten times or more. The gene calls are TRBV7-2 and TRBJ2-1; D not certain. V lost 0 bases to trimming and J lost 8 bases, with 11 bases between them. This CDR3 has 14 residues. Germline values: CDR1 SGHTA, CDR2 FQGNSA. CDR3 DNA: TGTGCCAGCAGCTTAGCAGGTAGGGCGTATGAGCAGTTCTTC. It specifies CASSLAGRAYEQFF.

This clonotype occurred many times. The CDR3 spells CASSLSASSYQETQYF. The CDR3 bases are TGTGCCAGCAGCTTAAGTGCCTCCTCGTACCAAGAGACCCAGTACTTC. The chain has TRBV11-2 and TRBJ2-5, with no clear D. V shed 2 bases and J shed 0 bases, with 13 bases lying between them. The V gene's germline CDR1 is SGHAT and CDR2 FQNNGV. The CDR3 extends over 16 amino acids. Based on the CDR3 plus reference TRBV11-2 and TRBJ2-5, the full variable domain is EAGVAQSPRYKIIEKRQSVAFWCNPISGHATLYWYQQILGQGPKLLIQFQNNGVVDDSQLPKDRFSAERLKGVDSTLKIQPAKLEDSAVYLCASSLSASSYQETQYFGPGTRLLVL.

Worth noting for this clonotype: This may come from a read error, since a much larger clone is one base off. The chain recombines TRBV7-2 with TRBJ1-5, with a possible D match to TRBD1 (6 bases). The CDR3 runs to 17 residues. CDR1 SGHTA and CDR2 FQGNSA come from the germline V gene. V lost 5 bases to trimming and J lost 1 base, with 18 bases between them. CDR3 DNA: TGTGCCAGCAGCCCCATAGGGGGGACGCGAAGCAATCAGCCCCAGCATTTT. Encoded protein: CASSPIGGTRSNQPQHF.

At least ten counts were recorded for this clonotype. The chain has TRBV19 and TRBJ2-1; TRBD2 aligns across 13 bases. Per the germline V gene, CDR1 is LNHDA and CDR2 is SQIVND (reference sequence). The CDR3 extends over 15 amino acids. V was pared by 6 bases and J by 7 bases, with 6 bases of the junction left unmatched. CDR3 nucleotides: TGTGCCAGTAGGGGACTAGCGGGGTCTTTAAATGAGCAGTTCTTC. Its translation is CASRGLAGSLNEQFF.

This clonotype was seen many times. This CDR3 is CASTPLAGGVYEQYF. The CDR3 DNA reads TGTGCCAGCACTCCACTAGCGGGAGGAGTCTACGAGCAGTACTTC. V usage is TRBV6-5 and J usage is TRBJ2-7; TRBD2 matches 12 bases. The V and J ends lost 7 bases and 3 bases, in that order; junction bases with no gene match: 7. The CDR3 sequence is 15 residues long. Germline lookup yields CDR1 MNHEY and CDR2 SVGAGI.

The sample holds many counts of this clonotype. The chain links TRBV20-1 to TRBJ2-3; TRBD2 matches at 7 bases. This CDR3 region has 14 residues. J gave up 3 bases and V 3 bases, and 6 bases lay outside the gene matches. Germline CDR1 reads DFQATT; CDR2 reads SNEGSKA (reference sequence). CDR3 protein: CSASRLGGTDTQYF. CDR3 sequence (DNA): TGCAGTGCTAGTAGGCTCGGGGGGACAGATACGCAGTATTTT.

About this clonotype: This may arise from a read error, as a much more abundant clone is one base away. V usage is TRBV12-3 or TRBV12-4 and J usage is TRBJ2-4; 8 positions match TRBD1. The CDR3 contains 17 residues. CDR3 DNA: TGTGCCAGCAGTTTAGCGCTCAGGGGGCGCGCCAAAAACGTTCAGTACTTC. This encodes CASSLALRGRAKNVQYF.

As for this clonotype: This clone may be a read error of a much larger clone one base away. This chain connects TRBV18 to TRBJ2-7; D not certain. The CDR3 spans 14 residues. V dropped 3 bases and J dropped 0 bases, with 9 bases sitting between them. The germline V gene encodes CDR1 KGHSH and CDR2 LQKENI. The DNA for the CDR3 is TGTGCCAGCTCACCGGGCGGTTACTCCTACGAGCAGTACTTC. This gives the protein CASSPGGYSYEQYF.

This clonotype was detected ten times or more. The genes are TRBV29-1 and TRBJ2-7, with 7 positions matching TRBD1. In germline, CDR1 is SQVTM, CDR2 ANQGSEA. The CDR3 sequence is 13 residues long. V was pared by 0 bases and J by 3 bases, with 2 bases of the junction left unmatched. The DNA of the CDR3 is TGCAGCGTTGAAGAAGGGGACAGCTACGAGCAGTACTTC. Translating it yields CSVEEGDSYEQYF.

In regard to this clonotype: A read error may be the cause here, since a much bigger clone is one base away. This chain uses TRBV11-3 with TRBJ2-1; D is unresolved. The CDR3 loop spans 13 amino acids. The germline V gene has CDR1 SGHNT and CDR2 YENEEA. CDR3 bases: TGTGCCAGCAGCTTAGATCCCAGCAATGAGCAGTCCTTC. Translating gives CASSLDPSNEQSF.

The table lists this clonotype with many counts. The J gene is TRBJ2-3, the V gene TRBV12-3 or TRBV12-4; D call uncertain. The CDR3 length is 14 residues. Trimming took 5 bases from V and 6 from J, leaving 15 bases between them. The DNA of the CDR3 is TGTGCCAGCAGTATGGGGTTGGATTGGGATACGCAGTATTTT. This codes for CASSMGLDWDTQYF.

This clonotype came up many times. The rearrangement links TRBV2 to TRBJ2-7; unclear D gene. This CDR3 is 12 amino acids long. The germline CDR1 and CDR2 sequences are SNHLY and FYNNEI. V dropped 4 bases and J dropped 6 bases, with 10 bases sitting between them. CDR3: CASSVTRREQYF. CDR3 DNA: TGTGCCAGCAGTGTGACCCGCCGCGAGCAGTACTTC.

This clonotype came up many times. This chain joins TRBV4-1 and TRBJ1-6; D is unresolved. The germline CDR1 and CDR2 sequences are MGHRA and YSYEKL. Deletions cut 5 bases from V and 4 bases from J, with 15 bases between. The CDR3 runs to 16 residues. CDR3 in amino acids: CASSSAGRGYNSPLHF. The DNA of the CDR3 is TGCGCCAGCAGCTCCGCCGGGCGAGGGTATAATTCACCCCTCCACTTT.

The V and J genes are TRBV19 and TRBJ2-5; a weak D match, TRBD1 (6 bases). The V and J ends lost 5 bases and 7 bases respectively, with 17 bases between them. This CDR3 is 14 amino acids long. Germline V gene data show CDR1 as LNHDA and CDR2 as SQIVND (reference sequence). The CDR3 here is CASSQSRGIGTQYF. The CDR3 DNA follows: TGTGCCAGTAGTCAAAGCAGGGGAATCGGGACCCAGTACTTC. Drawing the rest from reference TRBV19 and TRBJ2-5, the complete variable domain is DGGITQSPKYLFRKEGQNVTLSCEQNLNHDAMYWYRQDPGQGLRLIYYSQIVNDFQKGDIAEGYSVSREKKESFPLTVTSAQKNPTAFYLCASSQSRGIGTQYFGPGTRLLVL.

This clonotype was counted many times. This chain joins TRBV3-1 and TRBJ2-5; 7 positions match TRBD2. J gave up 7 bases and V 1 base, and 6 bases lay outside the gene matches. The V gene's germline CDR1 is LGHDT and CDR2 YNNKEL (reference sequence). This CDR3 spans 14 amino acids. CDR3 loop: CASSQGPGRGTQYF. CDR3 in DNA: TGTGCCAGCAGCCAAGGACCTGGGAGGGGGACCCAGTACTTC.

This clonotype appeared many times. The rearrangement joins TRBV5-5 to TRBJ2-5; D gene ambiguous. The germline V gene encodes CDR1 SGHKS and CDR2 YYEKEE (reference sequence). V was cut by 0 bases and J by 4 bases, with 10 bases left in between. The CDR3 consists of 14 residues. The CDR3 DNA follows: TGTGCCAGCAGCTTGGAATCCCCAGCAGAGACCCAGTACTTC. It translates to CASSLESPAETQYF.

This clonotype appeared many times. The chain employs TRBV6-6 and TRBJ2-2; D unclear. The CDR3 totals 13 residues. The ends were cut back, 6 bases at V and 7 bases at J, with 12 bases in the middle. The V gene's germline CDR1 is MNHNY and CDR2 SVGAGI (reference sequence). Here the CDR3 reads CASSSRQIGELFF. The CDR3 nucleotides read TGTGCCAGCAGCTCAAGACAAATCGGGGAGCTGTTTTTT.

This clonotype was detected many times. V and J are TRBV20-1 and TRBJ2-5, with D possibly being TRBD2 (6 bases). Germline assignment: CDR1 DFQATT and CDR2 SNEGSKA (reference sequence). V was cut by 6 bases and J by 2 bases, with 13 bases left in between. This CDR3 region has 13 residues. CDR3 protein: CSARRVEQETQYF. DNA for the CDR3: TGCAGTGCACGGAGGGTGGAACAAGAGACCCAGTACTTC.

The sample holds one count of this clonotype. Here the CDR3 omits its conserved ending phenylalanine or tryptophan, so a read error is the likely source. V is TRBV6-5 and J is TRBJ1-1; D not resolved. The CDR3 spans 16 residues. The germline V and J ends were trimmed by 5 bases and 1 base, with 17 bases remaining between them. CDR1 and CDR2 (germline): MNHEY, SVGAGI. For the CDR3, the DNA is TGTGCCAGCAGTGCGACCGAGGGAGGTAGGAACACTGAAGCTTTCTCT. The encoded protein is CASSATEGGRNTEAFS.